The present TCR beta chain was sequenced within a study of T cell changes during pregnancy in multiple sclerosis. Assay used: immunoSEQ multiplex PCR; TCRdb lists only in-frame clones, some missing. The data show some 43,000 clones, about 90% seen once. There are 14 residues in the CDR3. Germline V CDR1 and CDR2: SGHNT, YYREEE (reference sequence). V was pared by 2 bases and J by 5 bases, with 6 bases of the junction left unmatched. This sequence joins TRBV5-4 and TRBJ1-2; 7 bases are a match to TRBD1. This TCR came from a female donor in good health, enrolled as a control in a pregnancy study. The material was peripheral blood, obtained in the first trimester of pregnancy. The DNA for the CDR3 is TGTGCCAGCAGCTTATGGACAGGAGGTTATGGCTACACCTTC. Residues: CASSLWTGGYGYTF.